This T cell receptor (beta chain) was recovered during a study of blood T cell repertoires in COVID-19. This clone has more than one count but fewer than ten. The junction had 8 bases not matched to a gene; V was cut back by 0 bases and J by 10 bases. This CDR3 has 14 residues. Germline V gene data show CDR1 as MGHRA and CDR2 as YSYEKL. TCRdb's copy holds only in-frame clones and misses some; the assay was immunoSEQ multiplex PCR. Of about 300,000 clones listed, 85% to 90% are singletons. The chain couples TRBV4-1 to TRBJ1-1; 7 bases line up with TRBD1. Input material: PBMCs or T cells enriched from blood (not recorded which). The TCR was taken from a woman aged 18-29 years who had recovered from COVID-19. The CDR3 loop reads CASSQDWGQGGAFF. CDR3 nucleotides: TGCGCCAGCAGCCAAGATTGGGGGCAGGGGGGAGCTTTCTTT.